This entry describes one T cell receptor beta chain. Template switching by 5'RACE produced TCR cDNA, adding a universal primer site and UMIs. TCRdb ran MiXCR on the 5' RACE reads and lists one entry per CDR3 protein. The sample consists of 250,000 to 350,000 distinct CDR3 sequences, approximately 7% of them appearing once. These data are taken from a study of T cells after yellow fever vaccination. In germline, CDR1 is SGHTA, CDR2 FQGTGA. V dropped 5 bases and J dropped 4 bases, with 11 bases sitting between them. The CDR3 runs 14 residues. This sequence joins TRBV7-3 and TRBJ2-2; D ambiguous. The receptor was derived from a man aged 18-30 years who received the YFV17D yellow fever vaccine. Sequencing used PBMCs, obtained around 45 days after the first yellow fever vaccination. The CDR3 loop is CASSPPGPTGELFF. The CDR3 coding sequence is TGTGCCAGCAGCCCCCCCGGACCCACCGGGGAGCTGTTTTTT.